This is a list of T cell receptor beta chains from one sample in a study of T cells and Merkel cell carcinoma outcomes. Measured with immunoSEQ multiplex PCR; TCRdb has only the in-frame clones, and not every one. The sample contains roughly 6,000 clones, approximately 77% of which appear only once. Sequencing input: tumor tissue from Merkel cell carcinoma. The receptors originated from a human donor with Merkel cell carcinoma. CDR3s include the opening cysteine and the closing phenylalanine or tryptophan. A D gene is named only where the DNA matches it firmly. The size field is filled for only some rows; it gives once, few, many or a size class.

j_call,v_call,d_call,clone_size,cdr3_aa,cdr3_nt
TRBJ2-2,TRBV29-1,TRBD2,once,CSAGGTSGTDTGELFF,TGCAGCGCTGGGGGGACTAGCGGTACTGACACCGGGGAGCTGTTTTTT
TRBJ1-5,TRBV28,NA,NA,CASSFREPQHF,TGTGCCAGCAGTTTTAGGGAGCCCCAGCATTTT
TRBJ1-4,TRBV12-5,NA,NA,CASEQVNEKLFF,TGTGCTAGTGAACAAGTTAATGAAAAACTGTTTTTT
TRBJ2-5,TRBV5-1,NA,few,CASSLAGLEETQYF,TGCGCCAGCAGCTTGGCCGGGCTAGAAGAGACCCAGTACTTC
TRBJ2-5,TRBV5-4,TRBD1,NA,CASSSGTGGIETQYF,TGTGCCAGCAGTTCCGGGACAGGGGGCATAGAGACCCAGTACTTC
TRBJ2-1,TRBV4-1,NA,NA,CASSQDRNSYNEQFF,TGCGCCAGCAGCCAAGATCGGAACTCCTACAATGAGCAGTTCTTC
TRBJ2-1,TRBV27,TRBD2,NA,CASSRALAGIDEQFF,TGTGCCAGCAGCCGAGCACTAGCGGGAATCGATGAGCAGTTCTTC
TRBJ2-1,TRBV6-4,TRBD2,NA,CASSILGLADNEQFF,TGTGCCAGCAGTATTTTAGGGCTAGCGGACAATGAGCAGTTCTTC
TRBJ2-5,TRBV27,TRBD1,NA,CASSQDRVGAQETQYF,TGTGCCAGCAGTCAAGACAGGGTTGGGGCCCAAGAGACCCAGTACTTC
TRBJ2-1,TRBV6-5,NA,NA,CASSYLGNEQFF,TGTGCCAGCAGTTACCTGGGCAATGAGCAGTTCTTC